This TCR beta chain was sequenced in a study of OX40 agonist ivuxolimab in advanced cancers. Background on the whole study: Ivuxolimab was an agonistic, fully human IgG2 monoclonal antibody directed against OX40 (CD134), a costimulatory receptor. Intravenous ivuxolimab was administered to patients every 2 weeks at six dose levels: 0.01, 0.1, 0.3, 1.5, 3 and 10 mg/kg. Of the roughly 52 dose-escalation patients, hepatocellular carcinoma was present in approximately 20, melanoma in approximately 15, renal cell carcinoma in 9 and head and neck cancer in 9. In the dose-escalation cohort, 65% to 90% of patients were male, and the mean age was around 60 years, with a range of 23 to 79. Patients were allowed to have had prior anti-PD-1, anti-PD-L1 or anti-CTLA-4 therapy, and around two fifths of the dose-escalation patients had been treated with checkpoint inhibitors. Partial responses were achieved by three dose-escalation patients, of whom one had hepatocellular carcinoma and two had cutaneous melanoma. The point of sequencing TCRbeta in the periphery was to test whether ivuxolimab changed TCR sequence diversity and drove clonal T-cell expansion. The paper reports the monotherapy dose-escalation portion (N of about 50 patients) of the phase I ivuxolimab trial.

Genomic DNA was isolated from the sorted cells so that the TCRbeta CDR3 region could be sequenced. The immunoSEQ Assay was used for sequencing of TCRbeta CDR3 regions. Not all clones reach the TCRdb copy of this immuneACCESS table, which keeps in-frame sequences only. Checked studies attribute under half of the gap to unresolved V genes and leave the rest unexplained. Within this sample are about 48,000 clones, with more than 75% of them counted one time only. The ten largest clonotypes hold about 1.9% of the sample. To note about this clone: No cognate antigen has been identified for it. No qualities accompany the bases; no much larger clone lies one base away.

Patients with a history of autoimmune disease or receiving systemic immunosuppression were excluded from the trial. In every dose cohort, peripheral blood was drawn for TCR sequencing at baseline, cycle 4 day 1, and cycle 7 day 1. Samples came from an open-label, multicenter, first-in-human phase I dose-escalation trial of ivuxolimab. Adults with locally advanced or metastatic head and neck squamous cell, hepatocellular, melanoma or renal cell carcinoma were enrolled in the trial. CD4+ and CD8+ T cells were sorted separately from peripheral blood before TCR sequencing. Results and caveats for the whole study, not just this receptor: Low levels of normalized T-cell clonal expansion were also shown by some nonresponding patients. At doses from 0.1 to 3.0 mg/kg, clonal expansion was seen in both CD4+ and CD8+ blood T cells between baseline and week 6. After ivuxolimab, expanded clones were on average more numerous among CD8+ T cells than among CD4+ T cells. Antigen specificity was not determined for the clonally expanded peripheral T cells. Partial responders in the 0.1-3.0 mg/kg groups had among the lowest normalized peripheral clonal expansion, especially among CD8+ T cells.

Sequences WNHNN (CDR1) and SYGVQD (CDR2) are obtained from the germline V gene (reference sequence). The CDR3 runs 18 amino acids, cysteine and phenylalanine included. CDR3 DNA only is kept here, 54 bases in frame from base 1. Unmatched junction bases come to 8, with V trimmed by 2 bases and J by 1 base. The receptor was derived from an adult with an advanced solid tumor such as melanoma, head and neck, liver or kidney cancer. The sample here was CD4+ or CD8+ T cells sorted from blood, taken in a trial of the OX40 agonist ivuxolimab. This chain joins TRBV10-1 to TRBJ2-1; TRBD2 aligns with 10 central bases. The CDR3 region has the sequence CASSEALRTSGSYNEQFF. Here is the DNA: TGCGCCAGCAGTGAGGCCTTACGGACTAGCGGTTCCTACAATGAGCAGTTCTTC.